This T cell receptor (beta chain) was found in a study of blood T cell repertoires in COVID-19. In the source study's methods: Reference gene primer amplification in the assay estimated nucleated cell counts. Assay: immunoSEQ multiplex PCR; the TCRdb copy retains only in-frame clones and omits some. D and trimming were read from the DNA, whereas the V and J calls and clone size are those reported in that table. The sample has tens of thousands of clones, 82% seen once. Trimming took 5 bases from V and 0 from J; bases not matched to a gene: 4. This CDR3 contains 15 residues. CDR1 is SGHTA, CDR2 FQGNSA, per germline.

This clonotype was sampled from a human donor in a cohort sampled during active COVID-19. The material sequenced was peripheral blood. The chain employs TRBV7-2 and TRBJ2-3, with 8 nucleotides matching TRBD2. CDR3 sequence (DNA): TGTGCCAGCAGCGCGCGGGGGGTAAGCACAGATACGCAGTATTTT. Translated: CASSARGVSTDTQYF.